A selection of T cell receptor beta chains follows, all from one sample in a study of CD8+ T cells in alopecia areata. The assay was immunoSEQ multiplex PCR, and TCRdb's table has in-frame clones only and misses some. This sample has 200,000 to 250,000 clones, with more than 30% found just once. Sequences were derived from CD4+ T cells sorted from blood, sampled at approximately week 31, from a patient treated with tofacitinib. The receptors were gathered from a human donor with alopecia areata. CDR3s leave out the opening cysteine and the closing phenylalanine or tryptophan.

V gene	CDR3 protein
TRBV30	AWNRGGADTQY
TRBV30	AWSGQLKNIQY
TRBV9	ASSLRTRPDTQY
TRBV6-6	ASSLGTGNGYT
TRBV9	ASSPTEGSTYEQY
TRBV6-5	ASIPGQVNTGELF
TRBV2	ASSEPGGQPQH
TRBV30	ACEFLGSYT
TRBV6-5	ASSYTRGTDTQY
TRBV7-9	ASSITDSLNTEAF
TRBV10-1	ASSDQFEQF
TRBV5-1	ASSAGTSGNTDTQY
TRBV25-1	ASSEYREDGYT
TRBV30	AWSRRSGSYEQY
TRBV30	AWSVGRVQNYGYT
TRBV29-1	SVEQRRGGPDTQY
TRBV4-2	ASSTPRRGNSGYT
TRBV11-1	ASSPRDGSEAF
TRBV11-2	ASSANTGNPYEQY
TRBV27	ASRTGQSNSPLH
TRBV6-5	ASSYSMWGDQPQH
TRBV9	ASSVGFGSSTGELF